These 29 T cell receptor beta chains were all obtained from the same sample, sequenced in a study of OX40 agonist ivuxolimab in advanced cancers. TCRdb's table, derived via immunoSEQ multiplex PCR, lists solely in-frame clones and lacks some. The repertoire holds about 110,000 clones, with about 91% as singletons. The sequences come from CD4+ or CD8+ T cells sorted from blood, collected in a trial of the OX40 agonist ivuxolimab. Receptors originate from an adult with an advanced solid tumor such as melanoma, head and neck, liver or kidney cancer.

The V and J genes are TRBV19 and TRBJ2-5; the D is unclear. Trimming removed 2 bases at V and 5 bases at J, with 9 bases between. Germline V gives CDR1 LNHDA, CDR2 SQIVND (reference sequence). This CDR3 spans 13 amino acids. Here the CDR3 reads CASSIREWETQYF. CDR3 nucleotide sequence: TGTGCCAGTAGTATAAGGGAATGGGAGACCCAGTACTTC.

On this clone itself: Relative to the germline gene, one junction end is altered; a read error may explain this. CDR3 loop: CASSFKQGRARTF. CDR3 nucleotides: TGTGCCAGCAGTTTCAAACAGGGTCGGGCTCGTACCTTC. The chain recombines TRBV10-3 with TRBJ1-2; D is perhaps TRBD1 (6 bases). CDR3 length: 13 amino acids. Per the germline V gene, CDR1 is ENHRY and CDR2 is SYGVKD.

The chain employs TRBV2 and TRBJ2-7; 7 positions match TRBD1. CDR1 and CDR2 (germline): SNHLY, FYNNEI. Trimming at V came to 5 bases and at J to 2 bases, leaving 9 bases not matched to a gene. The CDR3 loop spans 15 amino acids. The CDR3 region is CASSSGQIPPYEQYF. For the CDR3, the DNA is TGTGCCAGCAGTTCGGGACAGATCCCTCCCTACGAGCAGTACTTC.

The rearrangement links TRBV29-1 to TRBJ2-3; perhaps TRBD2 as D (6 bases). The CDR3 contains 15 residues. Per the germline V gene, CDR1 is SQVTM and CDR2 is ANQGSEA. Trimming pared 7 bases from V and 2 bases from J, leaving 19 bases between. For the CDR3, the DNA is TGCAGCGGGTTTAGCGCCGGGGGAAACACAGATACGCAGTATTTT. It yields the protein CSGFSAGGNTDTQYF.

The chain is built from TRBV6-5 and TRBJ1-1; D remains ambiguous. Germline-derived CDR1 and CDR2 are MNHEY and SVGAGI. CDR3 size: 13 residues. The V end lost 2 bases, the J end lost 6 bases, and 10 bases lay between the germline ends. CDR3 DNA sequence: TGTGCCAGCAGTTACAGGGTTTTGGCTGAAGCTTTCTTT. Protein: CASSYRVLAEAFF.

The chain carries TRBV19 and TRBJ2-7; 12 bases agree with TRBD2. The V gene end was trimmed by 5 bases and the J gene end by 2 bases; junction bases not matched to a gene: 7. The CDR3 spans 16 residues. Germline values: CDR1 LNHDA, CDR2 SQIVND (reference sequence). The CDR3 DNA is TGTGCCAGTAGTCCCGGACTAGCGGGGCTCACCTACGAGCAGTACTTC. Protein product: CASSPGLAGLTYEQYF.

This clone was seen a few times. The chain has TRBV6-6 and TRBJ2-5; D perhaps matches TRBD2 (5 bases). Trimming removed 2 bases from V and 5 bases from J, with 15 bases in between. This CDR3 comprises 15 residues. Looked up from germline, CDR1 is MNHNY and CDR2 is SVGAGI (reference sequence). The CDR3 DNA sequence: TGTGCCAGCAGTTACCCCGCCCGATCGGGGGAGACCCAGTACTTC. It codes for CASSYPARSGETQYF.

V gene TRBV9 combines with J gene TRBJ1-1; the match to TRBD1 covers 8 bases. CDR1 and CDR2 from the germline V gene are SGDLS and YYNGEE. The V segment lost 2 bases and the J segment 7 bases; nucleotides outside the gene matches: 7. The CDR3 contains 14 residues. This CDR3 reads CASSVSQGAGEAFF. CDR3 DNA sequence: TGTGCCAGCAGCGTTTCCCAGGGGGCGGGTGAAGCTTTCTTT. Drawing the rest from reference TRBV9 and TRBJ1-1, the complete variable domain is DSGVTQTPKHLITATGQRVTLRCSPRSGDLSVYWYQQSLDQGLQFLIQYYNGEERAKGNILERFSAQQFPDLHSELNLSSLELGDSALYFCASSVSQGAGEAFFGQGTRLTVV.

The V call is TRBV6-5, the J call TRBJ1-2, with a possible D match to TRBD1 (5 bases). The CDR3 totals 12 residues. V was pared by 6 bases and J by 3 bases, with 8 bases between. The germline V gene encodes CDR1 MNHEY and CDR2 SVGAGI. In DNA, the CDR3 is TGTGCCAGCAGCCGGGGGGACTATGGCTACACCTTC. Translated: CASSRGDYGYTF.

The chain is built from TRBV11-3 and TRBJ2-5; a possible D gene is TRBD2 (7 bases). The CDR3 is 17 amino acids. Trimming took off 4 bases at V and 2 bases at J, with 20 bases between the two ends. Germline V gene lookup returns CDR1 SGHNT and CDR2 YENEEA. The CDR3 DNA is TGTGCCAGCAGCTCCGGGGGGCGTAGTAGAGGGCAAGAGACCCAGTACTTC. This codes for CASSSGGRSRGQETQYF.

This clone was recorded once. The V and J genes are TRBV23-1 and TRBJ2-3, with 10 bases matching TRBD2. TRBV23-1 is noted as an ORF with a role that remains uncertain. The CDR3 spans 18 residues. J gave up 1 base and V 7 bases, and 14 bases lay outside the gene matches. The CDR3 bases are TGCGCCAGCATCACAGCGGGAGGGCCGGTTTACCGCACAGATACGCAGTATTTT. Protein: CASITAGGPVYRTDTQYF.

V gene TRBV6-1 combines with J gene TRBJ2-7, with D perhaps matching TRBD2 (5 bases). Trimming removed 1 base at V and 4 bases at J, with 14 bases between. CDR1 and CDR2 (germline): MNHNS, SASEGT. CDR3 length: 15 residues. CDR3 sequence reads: CASSEGIAINYEQYF. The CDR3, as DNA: TGTGCCAGCAGTGAAGGAATAGCGATCAATTACGAGCAGTACTTC.

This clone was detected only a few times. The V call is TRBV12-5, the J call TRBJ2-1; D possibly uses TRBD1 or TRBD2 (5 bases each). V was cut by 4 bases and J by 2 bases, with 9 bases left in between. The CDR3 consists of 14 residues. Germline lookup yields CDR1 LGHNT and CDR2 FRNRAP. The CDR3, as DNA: TGTGCTAGTGGTTGGGGGTATACCTACAATGAGCAGTTCTTC. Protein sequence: CASGWGYTYNEQFF.

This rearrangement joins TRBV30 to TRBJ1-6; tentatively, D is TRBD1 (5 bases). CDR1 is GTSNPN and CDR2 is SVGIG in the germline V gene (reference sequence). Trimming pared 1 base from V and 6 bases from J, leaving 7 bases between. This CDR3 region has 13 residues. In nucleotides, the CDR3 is TGTGCCTGGAGTGGCCAGGGTAATTCACCCCTCCACTTT. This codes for CAWSGQGNSPLHF.

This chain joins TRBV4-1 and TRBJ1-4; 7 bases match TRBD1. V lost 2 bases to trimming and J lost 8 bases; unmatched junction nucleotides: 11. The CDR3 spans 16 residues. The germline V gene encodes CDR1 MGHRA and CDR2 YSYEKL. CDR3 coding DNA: TGCGCCAGCAGCCAACTTACAGGGGCCCTTAGGGAAAAACTGTTTTTT. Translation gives CASSQLTGALREKLFF.

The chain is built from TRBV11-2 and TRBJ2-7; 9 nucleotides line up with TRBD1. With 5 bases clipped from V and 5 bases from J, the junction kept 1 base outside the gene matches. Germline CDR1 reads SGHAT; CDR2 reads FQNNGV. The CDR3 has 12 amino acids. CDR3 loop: CASSRDRDEQYF. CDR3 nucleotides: TGTGCCAGCAGCAGGGACAGGGACGAGCAGTACTTC.

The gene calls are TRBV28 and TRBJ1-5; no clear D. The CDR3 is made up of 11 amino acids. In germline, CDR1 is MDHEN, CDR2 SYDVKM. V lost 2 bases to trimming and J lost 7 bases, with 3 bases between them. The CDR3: CASSLVQPQHF. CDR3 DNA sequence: TGTGCCAGCAGTTTAGTACAGCCCCAGCATTTT.

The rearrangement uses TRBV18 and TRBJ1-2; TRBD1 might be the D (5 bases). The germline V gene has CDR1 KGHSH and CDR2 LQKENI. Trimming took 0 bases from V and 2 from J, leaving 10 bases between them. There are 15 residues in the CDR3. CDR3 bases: TGTGCCAGCTCACCACCGCTGGGGGGGAACTATGGCTACACCTTC. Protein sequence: CASSPPLGGNYGYTF.

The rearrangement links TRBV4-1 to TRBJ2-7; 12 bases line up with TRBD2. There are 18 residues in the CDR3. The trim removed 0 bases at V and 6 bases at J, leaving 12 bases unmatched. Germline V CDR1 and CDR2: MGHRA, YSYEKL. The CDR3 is CASSQDPLAGGGVREQYF. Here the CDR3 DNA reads TGCGCCAGCAGCCAAGATCCACTAGCGGGAGGAGGGGTTCGCGAGCAGTACTTC.

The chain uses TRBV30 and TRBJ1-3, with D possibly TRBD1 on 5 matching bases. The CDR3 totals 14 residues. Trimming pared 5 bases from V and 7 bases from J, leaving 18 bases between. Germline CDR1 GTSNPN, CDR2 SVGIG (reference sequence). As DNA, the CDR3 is TGTGCCTGGGGGGCCGGTCCTGGCCGGAACACCATATATTTT. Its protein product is CAWGAGPGRNTIYF.

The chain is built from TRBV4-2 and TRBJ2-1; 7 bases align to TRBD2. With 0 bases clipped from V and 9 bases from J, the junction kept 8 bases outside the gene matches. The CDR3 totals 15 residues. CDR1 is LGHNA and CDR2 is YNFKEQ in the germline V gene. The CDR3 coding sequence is TGTGCCAGCAGCCAAGACCGACGACTAGCTGGTGAGCAGTTCTTC. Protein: CASSQDRRLAGEQFF.

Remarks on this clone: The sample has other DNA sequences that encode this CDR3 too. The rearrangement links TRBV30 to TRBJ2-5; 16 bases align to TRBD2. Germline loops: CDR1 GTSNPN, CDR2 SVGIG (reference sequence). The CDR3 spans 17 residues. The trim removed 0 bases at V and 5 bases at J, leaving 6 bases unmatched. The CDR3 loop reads CAWSVGTSGGGRETQYF. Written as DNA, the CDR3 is TGTGCCTGGAGTGTAGGGACTAGCGGGGGGGGTCGTGAGACCCAGTACTTC.

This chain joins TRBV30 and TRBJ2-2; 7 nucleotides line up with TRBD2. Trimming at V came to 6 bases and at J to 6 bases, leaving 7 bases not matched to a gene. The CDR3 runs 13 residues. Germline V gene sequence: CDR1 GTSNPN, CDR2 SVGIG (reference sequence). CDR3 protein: CACRGRTAGELFF. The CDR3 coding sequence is TGTGCCTGTCGCGGGAGAACGGCCGGGGAGCTGTTTTTT.

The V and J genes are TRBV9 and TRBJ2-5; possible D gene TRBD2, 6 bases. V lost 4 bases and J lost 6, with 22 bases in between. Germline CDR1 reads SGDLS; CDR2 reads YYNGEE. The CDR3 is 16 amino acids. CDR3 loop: CASSPPGTAQGKTQYF. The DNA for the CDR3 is TGTGCCAGCAGCCCCCCTGGGACTGCGCAAGGAAAGACCCAGTACTTC. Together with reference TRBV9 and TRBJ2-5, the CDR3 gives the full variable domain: DSGVTQTPKHLITATGQRVTLRCSPRSGDLSVYWYQQSLDQGLQFLIQYYNGEERAKGNILERFSAQQFPDLHSELNLSSLELGDSALYFCASSPPGTAQGKTQYFGPGTRLLVL.

Here the CDR3 reads CASSLQAYGYTF. The CDR3 DNA is TGTGCCAGCAGCCTCCAGGCTTATGGCTACACCTTC. The chain combines TRBV7-8 with TRBJ1-2; D is uncertain. Germline V gene sequence: CDR1 SGHVS, CDR2 FQNEAQ. V lost 5 bases, J lost 5 bases, and 9 bases lay in between. This CDR3 contains 12 residues.

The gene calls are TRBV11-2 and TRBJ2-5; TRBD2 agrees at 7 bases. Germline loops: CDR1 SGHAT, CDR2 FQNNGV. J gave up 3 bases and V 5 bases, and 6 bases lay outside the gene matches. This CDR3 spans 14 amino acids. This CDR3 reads CASSLRGTKETQYF. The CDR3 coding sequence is TGTGCCAGCAGCCTCCGCGGGACTAAAGAGACCCAGTACTTC.

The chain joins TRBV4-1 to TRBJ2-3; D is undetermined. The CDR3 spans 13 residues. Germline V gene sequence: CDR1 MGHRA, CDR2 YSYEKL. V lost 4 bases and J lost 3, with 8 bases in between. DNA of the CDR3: TGCGCCAGCAGCCTATCCTGGACAGATACGCAGTATTTT. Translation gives CASSLSWTDTQYF.

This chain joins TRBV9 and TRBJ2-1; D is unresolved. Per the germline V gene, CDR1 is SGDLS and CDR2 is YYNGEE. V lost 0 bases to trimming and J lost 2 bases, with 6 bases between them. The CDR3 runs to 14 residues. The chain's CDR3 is CASSVGYAYNEQFF. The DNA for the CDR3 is TGTGCCAGCAGCGTAGGATACGCCTACAATGAGCAGTTCTTC.

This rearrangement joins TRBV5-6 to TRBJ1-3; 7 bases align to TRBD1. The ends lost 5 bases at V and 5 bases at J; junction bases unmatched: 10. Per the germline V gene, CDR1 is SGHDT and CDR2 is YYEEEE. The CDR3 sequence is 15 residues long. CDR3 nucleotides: TGTGCCAGCAGTTCTCGCAAGGGGGCGAGAAACACCATATATTTT. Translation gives CASSSRKGARNTIYF.